The next 32 T cell receptor beta chains were all read from a single sample in a study of T cells in Graves' hyperthyroidism and ophthalmopathy. Amplification of TCR beta CDR3 regions was performed using RNA transcripts as template. The HTBI primer set was used in a first-round RT-PCR of the TCR CDR3. TCRdb independently ran MiXCR on the multiplex PCR reads; one entry per CDR3 protein. The sample consists of 300,000 or so distinct CDR3 sequences, about 18% of them appearing once. Sequencing used blood. The source of these receptors is a woman aged 55 to 70 with Graves' ophthalmopathy.

For this clonotype: The junction shows a germline mismatch at one end, possibly a read error. J is TRBJ1-2 and V is TRBV6-5; 9 bases line up with TRBD1. This CDR3 is built from 13 residues. Germline V gene sequence: CDR1 MNHEY, CDR2 SVGAGI. The CDR3 region has the DNA TGTGCCGGCAGTCTGGGACAGGGAAATGGCTACACCTTC. Translating gives CAGSLGQGNGYTF.

This clonotype has at least ten counts. The chain carries TRBV3-1 and TRBJ2-1; D not resolved. Germline CDR1 is LGHDT and CDR2 is YNNKEL (reference sequence). CDR3 size: 14 residues. V lost 2 bases to trimming and J lost 7 bases, with 12 bases between them. CDR3 DNA: TGTGCCAGCAGCCAATCTAAATCAGGTAATGAGCAGTTCTTC. Its protein product is CASSQSKSGNEQFF.

This chain connects TRBV27 to TRBJ2-1; tentative D call: TRBD2 (6 bases). V lost 2 bases and J lost 10, with 15 bases in between. The germline CDR1 and CDR2 sequences are MNHEY and SMNVEV (reference sequence). The CDR3 is 14 amino acids. CDR3 in DNA: TGTGCCAGCAGTTTAAACACGGGAGTGGGGGAGCAGTTCTTC. Its protein product is CASSLNTGVGEQFF.

The chain employs TRBV6-1 and TRBJ1-2; tentative D call: TRBD1 (5 bases). V was clipped by 5 bases and J by 6 bases, with 13 bases between them. Germline CDR1 reads MNHNS; CDR2 reads SASEGT. The CDR3 covers 13 residues. The CDR3 loop is CASSPQGLHGYTF. The CDR3 region has the DNA TGTGCCAGCAGTCCCCAGGGCTTGCATGGCTACACCTTC.

This clonotype was detected many times. The chain recombines TRBV18 with TRBJ1-1, with 7 positions matching TRBD1. Germline CDR1 and CDR2: KGHSH and LQKENI. After removal of 3 bases from V and 5 bases from J, the junction contained 6 bases not matched to a gene. The CDR3 runs to 14 residues. The CDR3 loop reads CASSPSGGGTEAFF. The CDR3 nucleotides read TGTGCCAGCTCACCCTCAGGGGGTGGGACTGAAGCTTTCTTT.

The table lists this clonotype with many counts. This CDR3 is CATSQAGNTIYF. CDR3 coding DNA: TGTGCCACCAGTCAGGCTGGAAACACCATATATTTT. The rearrangement joins TRBV15 to TRBJ1-3; D is unclear. The CDR3 has 12 residues. Germline CDR1 LNHNV, CDR2 YYDKDF (reference sequence). Trimming shortened V by 6 bases and J by 2 bases, and 5 bases separated the two germline ends.

This clonotype was seen many times. The V gene is TRBV4-3, the J gene TRBJ2-7; perhaps TRBD2 as D (5 bases). Germline loops: CDR1 LGHNA, CDR2 YSLEER. Deletions cut 0 bases from V and 3 bases from J, with 12 bases between. The CDR3 totals 15 residues. CDR3 nucleotide sequence: TGCGCCAGCAGCCAAGAGGGGAGTACGGGCTACGAGCAGTACTTC. Amino acids: CASSQEGSTGYEQYF.

This chain joins TRBV4-1 and TRBJ2-1, with TRBD1 as a possible D gene (7 bases). V lost 0 bases and J lost 0, with 15 bases in between. Germline loops: CDR1 MGHRA, CDR2 YSYEKL. The CDR3 is 18 residues long. The CDR3: CASSQDRVQGGSYNEQFF. The CDR3 DNA sequence: TGCGCCAGCAGCCAAGATAGGGTGCAGGGGGGCTCCTACAATGAGCAGTTCTTC.

The chain's CDR3 is CSASRPYTSGNTIYF. The CDR3 coding sequence is TGCAGTGCTAGTAGGCCTTACACGTCCGGAAACACCATATATTTT. The chain joins TRBV20-1 to TRBJ1-3; D gene ambiguous. CDR3 length equals 15 residues. V was shortened by 3 bases and J by 4 bases, with 16 bases between the two germline ends. CDR1 and CDR2 from the germline V gene are DFQATT and SNEGSKA (reference sequence).

The table lists this clonotype with many counts. V is TRBV6-1 and J is TRBJ1-1; no firm D call. Germline assignment: CDR1 MNHNS and CDR2 SASEGT. There are 12 residues in the CDR3. V lost 4 bases and J 3 bases, leaving 6 bases between the germline ends. CDR3 sequence reads: CASSGVDTEAFF. The CDR3 DNA sequence: TGTGCCAGCAGTGGAGTCGACACTGAAGCTTTCTTT.

Note on this clonotype: A read error is possible here, since a much larger clone lies one base away. The chain joins TRBV12-3 or TRBV12-4 to TRBJ2-5; the D gene is possibly TRBD2 (5 bases). CDR3 length equals 13 residues. Trimming shortened V by 6 bases and J by 7 bases, and 15 bases separated the two germline ends. The chain's CDR3 is CASSSLGRGTQYF. The CDR3 DNA follows: TGTGCCAGCAGCTCCCTGGGGAGAGGGACCCAGTACTTC.

This clonotype has a count of ten or more. The V call is TRBV13, the J call TRBJ1-4; possible D gene TRBD1, 5 bases. The germline CDR1 and CDR2 sequences are PRHDT and FYEKMQ (reference sequence). The CDR3 is made up of 16 amino acids. V was pared by 5 bases and J by 6 bases, with 19 bases between. CDR3 region: CASSPSSSPGHEKLFF. The CDR3 DNA is TGTGCCAGCAGCCCCTCCTCCAGCCCGGGACATGAAAAACTGTTTTTT.

This clonotype has more than one count but fewer than ten. Here the CDR3 DNA reads TGCGCCAGCAGCTCCCCGTTCCAGGGACTTCCCCACGGTCGGCTGTTTTTT. Translating gives CASSSPFQGLPHGRLFF. This chain links TRBV5-1 with TRBJ2-2, with D tentatively TRBD2 (6 bases). CDR1 is SGHRS, CDR2 YFSETQ, per germline. Trimming took off 3 bases at V and 13 bases at J, with 28 bases between the two ends. The CDR3 contains 17 residues.

This clonotype was seen at least ten times. The CDR3 bases are TGCAGCGTCCAGGGAACAGTCCAGAGCACAGATACGCAGTATTTT. It codes for CSVQGTVQSTDTQYF. This chain joins TRBV29-1 and TRBJ2-3, with a weak D call TRBD1 (5 bases). Germline V gene sequence: CDR1 SQVTM, CDR2 ANQGSEA. CDR3 length: 15 residues. Between the trimmed V and J ends, which lost 6 bases and 0 bases, there was a span of 16 bases.

The CDR3 sequence: CASSILGRASGTYEQYF. In DNA, the CDR3 is TGTGCCAGTAGTATTCTCGGTCGGGCTAGCGGGACTTACGAGCAGTACTTC. The J gene is TRBJ2-7, the V gene TRBV19; 9 bases are shared with TRBD2. Per the germline V gene, CDR1 is LNHDA and CDR2 is SQIVND (reference sequence). J lost 4 bases, V lost 3 bases, and 13 bases had no gene match. The CDR3 length is 17 residues.

With regard to this clonotype: This may be a read error, as it is one base from a much larger clone. The rearrangement joins TRBV7-2 to TRBJ2-7; maybe TRBD1 (5 bases). Germline values: CDR1 SGHTA, CDR2 FQGNSA. V lost 8 bases to trimming and J lost 2 bases, with 10 bases between them. The CDR3 totals 12 residues. The CDR3 reads CASGAGPYEQYF. The CDR3 DNA sequence: TGTGCCAGCGGGGCAGGGCCCTACGAGCAGTACTTC.

The rearrangement links TRBV27 to TRBJ2-2; tentative D call: TRBD1 (5 bases). This CDR3 comprises 16 residues. In germline, CDR1 is MNHEY, CDR2 SMNVEV (reference sequence). The ends were cut back, 3 bases at V and 1 base at J, with 12 bases in the middle. This CDR3 is CASSFREGVNTGELFF. The CDR3 nucleotides read TGTGCCAGCAGTTTCAGAGAAGGGGTGAACACCGGGGAGCTGTTTTTT.

This clonotype was picked up a small number of times. The V gene is TRBV4-1, the J gene TRBJ1-6, with D possibly being TRBD1 (6 bases). Germline V lookup: CDR1 MGHRA, CDR2 YSYEKL. The CDR3 covers 15 residues. V was cut by 2 bases and J by 6 bases, with 11 bases left in between. The CDR3 DNA reads TGCGCCAGCAGCCAACGGGGGCTTGGTAATTCACCCCTCCACTTT. The encoded protein is CASSQRGLGNSPLHF.

This clonotype occurred many times. The chain has TRBV7-2 and TRBJ1-2, with D possibly matching TRBD1 (6 bases). Trimming stripped 5 bases from V and 8 bases from J, with 15 bases between. This CDR3 spans 13 amino acids. Germline assignment: CDR1 SGHTA and CDR2 FQGNSA. CDR3: CASSRQVWRGYTF. The CDR3 region has the DNA TGTGCCAGCAGCCGACAGGTCTGGAGGGGCTACACCTTC.

In this sample, this clonotype turned up many times. This chain uses TRBV28 with TRBJ2-7, with D possibly matching TRBD1 (6 bases). The V end lost 3 bases, the J end lost 4 bases, and 22 bases lay between the germline ends. CDR1 is MDHEN and CDR2 is SYDVKM in the germline V gene. The CDR3 is made up of 17 amino acids. DNA for the CDR3: TGTGCCAGCAGTTTCCCGATGGGGGCTACACCTAGATACGAGCAGTACTTC. This sequence encodes CASSFPMGATPRYEQYF.

This clonotype was seen ten or more times. This chain joins TRBV7-3 and TRBJ2-2; weak D call: TRBD1 (7 bases). V was clipped by 2 bases and J by 3 bases, with 13 bases between them. Germline V lookup: CDR1 SGHTA, CDR2 FQGTGA. The CDR3 consists of 16 residues. The CDR3 coding sequence is TGTGCCAGCAGCTTACATACCAGGGGGGACACCGGGGAGCTGTTTTTT. Protein: CASSLHTRGDTGELFF.

This clonotype appeared many times. The V and J genes are TRBV3-1 and TRBJ1-5; D not certain. There are 15 residues in the CDR3. Between the trimmed V and J ends, which lost 0 bases and 7 bases, there was a span of 13 bases. Germline CDR1 reads LGHDT; CDR2 reads YNNKEL (reference sequence). In DNA, the CDR3 is TGTGCCAGCAGCCAAGATTTACCGGGTGTCCAGCCCCAGCATTTT. Translation: CASSQDLPGVQPQHF.

Many counts were recorded for this clonotype. This chain joins TRBV18 and TRBJ2-1; no clear D. V lost 2 bases to trimming and J lost 5 bases, with 1 base between them. Germline V lookup: CDR1 KGHSH, CDR2 LQKENI. The CDR3 extends over 11 amino acids. The CDR3 loop is CASSPDNEQFF. In DNA form, the CDR3 reads TGTGCCAGCTCACCAGACAATGAGCAGTTCTTC.

This clonotype showed up many times. The chain recombines TRBV18 with TRBJ1-1; weak D call: TRBD1 (6 bases). The CDR3 totals 16 residues. CDR1 KGHSH and CDR2 LQKENI come from the germline V gene. V lost 1 base and J lost 1, with 13 bases in between. CDR3 nucleotides: TGTGCCAGCTCACCACTGGAACAGGGACCGAACACTGAAGCTTTCTTT. This encodes CASSPLEQGPNTEAFF.

This clonotype was observed many times. The chain employs TRBV4-3 and TRBJ1-4; D is perhaps TRBD1 (5 bases). The germline V gene has CDR1 LGHNA and CDR2 YSLEER. The V and J ends lost 0 bases and 10 bases respectively, with 18 bases between them. This CDR3 has 16 amino acids. The CDR3 DNA follows: TGCGCCAGCAGCCAAGATAGCGGGGCAGCTGGTCGAAAACTGTTTTTT. Translated, it gives CASSQDSGAAGRKLFF.

This clonotype was observed at least ten times. The J gene is TRBJ1-1, the V gene TRBV10-2; D remains unclear. The V end lost 10 bases, the J end lost 5 bases, and 11 bases lay between the germline ends. The V gene's germline CDR1 is WSHSY and CDR2 SAAADI. The CDR3 runs 11 residues. The CDR3, as DNA: TGCGCCATCCGCATTGATACTGAAGCTTTCTTT. It translates to CAIRIDTEAFF.

This clonotype has at least ten counts. The chain is built from TRBV6-1 and TRBJ1-5; 7 positions match TRBD1. V gave up 8 bases and J gave up 4 bases; unmatched junction bases: 8. The CDR3 spans 14 residues. Per the germline V gene, CDR1 is MNHNS and CDR2 is SASEGT. The CDR3 is CASAWDSRNQPQHF. DNA of the CDR3: TGTGCCAGCGCGTGGGACAGCCGTAATCAGCCCCAGCATTTT.

This clonotype was counted ten times or more. The chain couples TRBV11-2 to TRBJ1-1; D is undetermined. Trimming removed 5 bases at V and 4 bases at J, with 17 bases between. Germline V gene data show CDR1 as SGHAT and CDR2 as FQNNGV. The CDR3 is made up of 15 amino acids. The CDR3 region has the DNA TGTGCCAGCAGCAGAGCCCGGGCTCCGCGCACTGAAGCTTTCTTT. This codes for CASSRARAPRTEAFF.

This clonotype was recorded at least ten times. The chain employs TRBV2 and TRBJ1-2, with TRBD1 identical over 7 bases. Germline CDR1 is SNHLY and CDR2 is FYNNEI. The length of the CDR3 is 16 residues. V was clipped by 3 bases and J by 5 bases; unmatched bases: 12. CDR3 sequence reads: CASSDTGRGSLYGYTF. The DNA for the CDR3 is TGTGCCAGCAGTGATACCGGCAGGGGGAGTTTATATGGCTACACCTTC.

The chain employs TRBV6-2 or TRBV6-3 and TRBJ2-3; unclear D gene. The V gene lost 0 bases and the J gene lost 4 bases, with 14 bases spanning the gap. There are 16 residues in the CDR3. Germline CDR1 is MNHEY and CDR2 is SVGEGT. The CDR3 protein is CASSYSRPSGADTQYF. The DNA for the CDR3 is TGTGCCAGCAGTTACTCCAGACCCTCCGGAGCAGATACGCAGTATTTT.

The sample holds many counts of this clonotype. V usage is TRBV2 and J usage is TRBJ1-2; TRBD1 matches at 8 bases. The germline V gene encodes CDR1 SNHLY and CDR2 FYNNEI. V trimming: 5 bases; J trimming: 8 bases; junction bases outside the gene matches: 7. The CDR3 consists of 13 residues. The CDR3 coding sequence is TGTGCCAGCAGTTACCAGGGGGCTGAAGGCTACACCTTC. It codes for CASSYQGAEGYTF. The entire variable domain, with the rest obtained from reference TRBV2 and TRBJ1-2, is as follows: EPEVTQTPSHQVTQMGQEVILRCVPISNHLYFYWYRQILGQKVEFLVSFYNNEISEKSEIFDDQFSVERPDGSNFTLKIRSTKLEDSAMYFCASSYQGAEGYTFGSGTRLTVV.

This clonotype was counted many times. This sequence joins TRBV7-8 and TRBJ2-3; 8 bases line up with TRBD1. The CDR3 is 15 residues long. The ends lost 7 bases at V and 3 bases at J; junction bases unmatched: 9. Per the germline V gene, CDR1 is SGHVS and CDR2 is FQNEAQ. The DNA of the CDR3 is TGTGCCAGCAAAAACCAGGGGGCTGCTACAGATACGCAGTATTTT. Protein sequence: CASKNQGAATDTQYF.